The clone carrying this TCR beta chain was detected only a few times. The data were taken from a study of T-cell reconstitution after alpha-beta-depleted transplantation in children. This CDR3 region has 20 residues. V lost 0 bases to trimming and J lost 6 bases; unmatched junction nucleotides: 21. Looked up from germline, CDR1 is KGHSH and CDR2 is LQKENI. Preparing the TCRbeta library involved the use of unique molecular identifiers. TCRdb passed the PCR reads through MiXCR, listing each CDR3 protein once. The sample contains hundreds of thousands of distinct CDR3 sequences, roughly 16% of which appear only once.

Source: PBMCs, mostly from graft donor cells, taken 360 days after TCRalphabeta/CD19-depleted stem cell transplant. The chain links TRBV18 to TRBJ2-3; 7 bases align to TRBD1. The receptor was isolated from a male patient between 10 and 17 years old who had a stem cell transplant for acute lymphoblastic leukemia, so the T cells may come from the graft donor. The CDR3 DNA reads TGTGCCAGCTCACCACCTCCCTGGGACAGCGGAAGTCTTGAGTCTGATACGCAGTATTTT. It is translated as CASSPPPWDSGSLESDTQYF.